These T cell receptor beta chains were read from a single sample in a study of T cell responses to AZD1222 COVID-19 vaccine. Assay used: immunoSEQ multiplex PCR; TCRdb lists only in-frame clones, some missing. Seen here are 150,000 to 200,000 clones, around nine tenths observed once, and the top ten hold 0.49%. Source: peripheral blood, taken on day 0 of AZD1222 vaccination. These TCRs come from an adult in good health. CDR3s include the opening cysteine and the closing phenylalanine or tryptophan. Fields, in order: CDR3 length, J gene, V gene, CDR3 protein.

15 TRBJ1-4 TRBV28 CASSLGGRTNEKLFF
15 - TRBV28 CASIRDGVSGNTIYF
14 TRBJ2-7 TRBV6-5 CASSRGQGHYEQYF
14 TRBJ2-7 TRBV14 CASSQGRVTYEQYF
12 TRBJ1-3 TRBV29-1 CSVGGTGNTIYF
15 TRBJ1-6 TRBV25-1 CASSEWGSSRSPLHF
13 TRBJ1-1 TRBV9 CASSGTVNTEAFF
15 TRBJ1-6 TRBV28 CASSSSGGKGPTLHF
16 TRBJ2-3 TRBV6-5 CASSYSWGGSTDTQYF
15 TRBJ2-2 TRBV29-1 CSATIRDPGTGELFF
13 TRBJ2-5 TRBV7-3 CASSLTRGETQYF
12 TRBJ2-5 TRBV9 CASSVGEETQYF
14 TRBJ2-1 TRBV19 CASSIDSSYNEQFF
14 TRBJ2-5 TRBV4-1 CASSQGASQETQYF
15 TRBJ1-2 TRBV27 CASKGLWTGVNGYTF